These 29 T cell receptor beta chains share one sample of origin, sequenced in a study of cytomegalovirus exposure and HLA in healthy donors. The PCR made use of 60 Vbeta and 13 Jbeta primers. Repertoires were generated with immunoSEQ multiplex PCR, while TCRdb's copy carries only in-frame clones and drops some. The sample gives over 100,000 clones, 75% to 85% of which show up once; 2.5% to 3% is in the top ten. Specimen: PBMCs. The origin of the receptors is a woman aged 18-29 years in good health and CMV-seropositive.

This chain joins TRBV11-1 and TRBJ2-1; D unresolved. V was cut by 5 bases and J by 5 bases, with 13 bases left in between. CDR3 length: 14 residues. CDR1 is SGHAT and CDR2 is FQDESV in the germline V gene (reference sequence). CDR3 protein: CASSQPVQDNEQFF. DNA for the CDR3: TGTGCCAGCAGCCAGCCGGTCCAGGACAATGAGCAGTTCTTC.

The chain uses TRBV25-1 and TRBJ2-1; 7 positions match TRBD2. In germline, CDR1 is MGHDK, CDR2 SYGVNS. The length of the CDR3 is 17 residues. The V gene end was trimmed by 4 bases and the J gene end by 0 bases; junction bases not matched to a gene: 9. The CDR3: CASSGLGLTSSYNEQFF. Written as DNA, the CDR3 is TGTGCCAGCAGTGGACTGGGACTAACAAGCTCCTACAATGAGCAGTTCTTC.

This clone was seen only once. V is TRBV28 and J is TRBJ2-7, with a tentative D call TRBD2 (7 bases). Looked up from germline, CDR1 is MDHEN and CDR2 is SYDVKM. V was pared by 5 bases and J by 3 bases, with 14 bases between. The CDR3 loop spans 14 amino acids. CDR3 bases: TGTGCCAGCAGTGGGGGGGACACTTACTACGAGCAGTACTTC. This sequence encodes CASSGGDTYYEQYF.

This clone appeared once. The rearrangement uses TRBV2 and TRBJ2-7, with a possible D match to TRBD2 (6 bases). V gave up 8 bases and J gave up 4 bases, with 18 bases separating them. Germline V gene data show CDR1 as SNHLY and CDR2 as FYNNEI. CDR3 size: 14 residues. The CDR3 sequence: CASRPIREVYEQYF. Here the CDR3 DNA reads TGTGCCAGCCGACCCATAAGGGAGGTTTACGAGCAGTACTTC.

The CDR3 here is CASSLQDLNTEAFF. CDR3 sequence (DNA): TGTGCCAGTAGTCTACAGGACCTGAACACTGAAGCTTTCTTT. V usage is TRBV19 and J usage is TRBJ1-1, with a tentative D call TRBD1 (5 bases). The CDR3 has 14 residues. Trimming removed 5 bases at V and 0 bases at J, with 10 bases between. Germline CDR1 and CDR2: LNHDA and SQIVND (reference sequence). Combining the CDR3 with reference TRBV19 and TRBJ1-1 gives the whole variable domain DGGITQSPKYLFRKEGQNVTLSCEQNLNHDAMYWYRQDPGQGLRLIYYSQIVNDFQKGDIAEGYSVSREKKESFPLTVTSAQKNPTAFYLCASSLQDLNTEAFFGQGTRLTVV.

The CDR3, as DNA: TGTGCCAGCACCGGGACAACCACAACTAATGAAAAACTGTTTTTT. Its protein product is CASTGTTTTNEKLFF. V gene TRBV6-1 combines with J gene TRBJ1-4; weak D call: TRBD1 (6 bases). The V end lost 7 bases, the J end lost 0 bases, and 12 bases lay between the germline ends. This CDR3 comprises 15 residues. The germline V gene has CDR1 MNHNS and CDR2 SASEGT.

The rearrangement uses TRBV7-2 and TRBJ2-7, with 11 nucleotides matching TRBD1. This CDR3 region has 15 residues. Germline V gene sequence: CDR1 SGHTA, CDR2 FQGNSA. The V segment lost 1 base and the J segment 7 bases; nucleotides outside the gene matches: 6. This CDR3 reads CASSLGGQGAREQYF. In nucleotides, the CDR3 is TGTGCCAGCAGCTTAGGAGGACAGGGGGCTAGAGAGCAGTACTTC.

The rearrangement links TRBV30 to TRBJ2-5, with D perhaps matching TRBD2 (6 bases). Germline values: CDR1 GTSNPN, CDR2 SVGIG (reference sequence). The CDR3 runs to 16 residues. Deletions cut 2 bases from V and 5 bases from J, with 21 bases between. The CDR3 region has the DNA TGTGCCTGGAGTCTTCTCCGCGGGGCGCCCAGGGAGACCCAGTACTTC. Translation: CAWSLLRGAPRETQYF.

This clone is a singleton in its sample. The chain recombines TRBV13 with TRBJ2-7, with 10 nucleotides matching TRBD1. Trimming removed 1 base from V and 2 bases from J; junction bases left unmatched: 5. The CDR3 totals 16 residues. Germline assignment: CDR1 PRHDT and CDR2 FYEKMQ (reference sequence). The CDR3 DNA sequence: TGTGCCAGCAGCTTAGAGGACAGGGGGGGGGCCTACGAGCAGTACTTC. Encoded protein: CASSLEDRGGAYEQYF. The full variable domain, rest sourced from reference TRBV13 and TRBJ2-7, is AAGVIQSPRHLIKEKRETATLKCYPIPRHDTVYWYQQGPGQDPQFLISFYEKMQSDKGSIPDRFSAQQFSDYHSELNMSSLELGDSALYFCASSLEDRGGAYEQYFGPGTRLTVT.

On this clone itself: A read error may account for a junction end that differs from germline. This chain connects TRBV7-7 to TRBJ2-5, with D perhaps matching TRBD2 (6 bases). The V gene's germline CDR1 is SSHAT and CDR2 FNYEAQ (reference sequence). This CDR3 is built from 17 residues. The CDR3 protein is CASSPSLGGRVGETQYF. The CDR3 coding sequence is TGTGCTAGCAGCCCCTCGTTGGGGGGTAGGGTTGGAGAGACCCAGTACTTC. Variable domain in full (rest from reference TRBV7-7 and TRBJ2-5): GAGVSQSPRYKVTKRGQDVTLRCDPISSHATLYWYQQALGQGPEFLTYFNYEAQPDKSGLPSDRFSAERPEGSISTLTIQRTEQRDSAMYRCASSPSLGGRVGETQYFGPGTRLLVL.

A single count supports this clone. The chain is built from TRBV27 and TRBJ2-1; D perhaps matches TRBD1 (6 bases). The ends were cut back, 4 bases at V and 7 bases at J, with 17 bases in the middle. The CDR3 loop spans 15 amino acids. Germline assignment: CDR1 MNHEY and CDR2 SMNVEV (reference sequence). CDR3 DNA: TGTGCCAGCAGTTCTCCGGGACATGGCCTGAATGAGCAGTTCTTC. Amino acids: CASSSPGHGLNEQFF.

CDR3 in amino acids: CASNLAGEDTQYF. The CDR3 DNA sequence: TGTGCCAGCAACCTAGCGGGGGAAGATACGCAGTATTTT. This chain connects TRBV2 to TRBJ2-3; 10 bases are a match to TRBD2. This CDR3 has 13 residues. V gave up 7 bases and J gave up 5 bases; unmatched junction bases: 3. Per the germline V gene, CDR1 is SNHLY and CDR2 is FYNNEI. Supplemented by reference TRBV2 and TRBJ2-3, the full variable domain reads EPEVTQTPSHQVTQMGQEVILRCVPISNHLYFYWYRQILGQKVEFLVSFYNNEISEKSEIFDDQFSVERPDGSNFTLKIRSTKLEDSAMYFCASNLAGEDTQYFGPGTRLTVL.

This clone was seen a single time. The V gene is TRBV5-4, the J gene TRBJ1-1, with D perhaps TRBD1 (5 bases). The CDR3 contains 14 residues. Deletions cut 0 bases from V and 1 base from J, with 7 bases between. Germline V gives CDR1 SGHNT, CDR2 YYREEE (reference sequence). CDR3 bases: TGTGCCAGCAGCTTGGAACAGGCGAACACTGAAGCTTTCTTT. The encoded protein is CASSLEQANTEAFF.

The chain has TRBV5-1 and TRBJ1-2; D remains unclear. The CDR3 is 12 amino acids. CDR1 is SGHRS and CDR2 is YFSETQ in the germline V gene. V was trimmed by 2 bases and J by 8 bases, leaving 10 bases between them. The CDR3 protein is CASSFEDSGYTF. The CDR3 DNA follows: TGCGCCAGCAGCTTTGAAGACTCCGGCTACACCTTC.

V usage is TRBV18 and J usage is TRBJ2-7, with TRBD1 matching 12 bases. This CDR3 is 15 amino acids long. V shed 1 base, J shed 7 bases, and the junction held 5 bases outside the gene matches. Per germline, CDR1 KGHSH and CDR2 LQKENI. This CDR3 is CASSPLGQGAREQYF. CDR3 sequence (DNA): TGTGCCAGCTCACCACTGGGACAGGGGGCGCGGGAGCAGTACTTC.

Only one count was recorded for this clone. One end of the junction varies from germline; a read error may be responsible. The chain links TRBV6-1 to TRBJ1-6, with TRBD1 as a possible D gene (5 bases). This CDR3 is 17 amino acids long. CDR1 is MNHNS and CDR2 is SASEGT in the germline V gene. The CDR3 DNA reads TGTGTCAGCAGTGTTGGGTTTGGGTCAGGGTTGGGTTCACCCCTCCACTTT. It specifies CVSSVGFGSGLGSPLHF.

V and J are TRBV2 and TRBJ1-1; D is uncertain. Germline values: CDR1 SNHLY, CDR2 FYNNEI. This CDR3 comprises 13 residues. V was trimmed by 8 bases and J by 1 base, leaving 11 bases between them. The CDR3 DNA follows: TGTGCCAGCGGCCTCGAGGGGAACACTGAAGCTTTCTTT. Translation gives CASGLEGNTEAFF. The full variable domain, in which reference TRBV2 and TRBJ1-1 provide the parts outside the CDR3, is EPEVTQTPSHQVTQMGQEVILRCVPISNHLYFYWYRQILGQKVEFLVSFYNNEISEKSEIFDDQFSVERPDGSNFTLKIRSTKLEDSAMYFCASGLEGNTEAFFGQGTRLTVV.

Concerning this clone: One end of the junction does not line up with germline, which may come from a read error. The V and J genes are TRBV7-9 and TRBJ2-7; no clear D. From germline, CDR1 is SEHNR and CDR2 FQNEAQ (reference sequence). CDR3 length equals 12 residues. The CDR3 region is CSSSSLSDEQYF. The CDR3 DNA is TGTTCCAGCAGCTCCCTTTCCGACGAGCAGTACTTC.

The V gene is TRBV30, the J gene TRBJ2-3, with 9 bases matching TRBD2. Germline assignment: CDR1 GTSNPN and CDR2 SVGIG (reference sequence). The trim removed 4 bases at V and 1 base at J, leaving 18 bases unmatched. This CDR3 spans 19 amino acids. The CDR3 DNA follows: TGTGCCTGGACCCCTAGGGGGGCGGGAGGGTTTGGTGGCACAGATACGCAGTATTTT. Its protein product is CAWTPRGAGGFGGTDTQYF.

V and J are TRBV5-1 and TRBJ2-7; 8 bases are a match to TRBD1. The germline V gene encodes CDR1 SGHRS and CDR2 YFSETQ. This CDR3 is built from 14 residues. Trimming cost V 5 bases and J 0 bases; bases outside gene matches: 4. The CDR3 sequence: CASRLGQGSYEQYF. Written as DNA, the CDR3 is TGCGCCAGCAGGTTAGGACAGGGCTCCTACGAGCAGTACTTC.

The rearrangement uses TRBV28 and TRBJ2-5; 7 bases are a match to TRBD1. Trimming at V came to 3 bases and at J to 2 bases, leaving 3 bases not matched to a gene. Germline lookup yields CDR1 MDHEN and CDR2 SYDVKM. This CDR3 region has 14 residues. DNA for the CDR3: TGTGCCAGCAGTTTGGGACAGTCTCAAGAGACCCAGTACTTC. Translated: CASSLGQSQETQYF.

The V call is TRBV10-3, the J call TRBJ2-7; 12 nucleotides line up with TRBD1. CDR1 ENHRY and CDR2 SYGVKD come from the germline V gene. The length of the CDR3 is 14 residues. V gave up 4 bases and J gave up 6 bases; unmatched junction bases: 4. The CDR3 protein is CAISGGTGGFEQYF. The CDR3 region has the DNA TGTGCCATCAGTGGAGGGACAGGGGGCTTCGAGCAGTACTTC.

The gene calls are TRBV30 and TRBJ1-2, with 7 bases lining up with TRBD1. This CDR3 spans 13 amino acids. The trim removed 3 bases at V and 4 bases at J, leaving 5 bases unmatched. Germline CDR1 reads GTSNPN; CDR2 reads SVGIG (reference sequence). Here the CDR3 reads CAWSHRGGYGYTF. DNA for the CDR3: TGTGCCTGGAGCCACAGGGGCGGCTATGGCTACACCTTC.

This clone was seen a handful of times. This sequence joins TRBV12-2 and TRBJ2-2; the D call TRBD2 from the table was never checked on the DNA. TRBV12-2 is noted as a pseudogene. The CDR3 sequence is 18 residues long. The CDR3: CASRCGLAGVSGTGELFF. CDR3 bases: TGTGCAAGTCGTTGCGGACTAGCGGGAGTAAGCGGCACCGGGGAGCTGTTTTTT.

CDR3 nucleotide sequence: TGTGCCAGCAGCCAACAGGGGGCTGGGGCCTACGAGCAGTACTTC. Translation: CASSQQGAGAYEQYF. The V call is TRBV11-3, the J call TRBJ2-7; the match to TRBD1 covers 9 bases. With 5 bases clipped from V and 2 bases from J, the junction kept 7 bases outside the gene matches. CDR1 is SGHNT, CDR2 YENEEA, per germline. This CDR3 has 15 residues.

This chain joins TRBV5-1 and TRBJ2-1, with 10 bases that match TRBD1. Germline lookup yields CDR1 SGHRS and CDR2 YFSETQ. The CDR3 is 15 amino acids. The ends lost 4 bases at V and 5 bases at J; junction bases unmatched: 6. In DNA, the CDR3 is TGCGCCAGCAGCCCTGACAGGGGGCTGAACAATGAGCAGTTCTTC. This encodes CASSPDRGLNNEQFF.

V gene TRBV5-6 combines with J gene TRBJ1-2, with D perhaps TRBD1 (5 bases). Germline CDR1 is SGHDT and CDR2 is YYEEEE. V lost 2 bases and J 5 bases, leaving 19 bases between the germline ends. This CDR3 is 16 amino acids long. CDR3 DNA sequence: TGTGCCAGCAGCTTAATAGGGGATTTTGGAGGGTATGGCTACACCTTC. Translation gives CASSLIGDFGGYGYTF.

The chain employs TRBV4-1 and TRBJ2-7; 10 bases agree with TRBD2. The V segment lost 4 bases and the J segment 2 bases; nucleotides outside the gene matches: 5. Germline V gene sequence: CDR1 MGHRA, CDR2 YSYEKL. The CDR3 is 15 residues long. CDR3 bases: TGCGCCAGCAGCCCAAATAGCGGGAGGCCCTACGAGCAGTACTTC. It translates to CASSPNSGRPYEQYF.

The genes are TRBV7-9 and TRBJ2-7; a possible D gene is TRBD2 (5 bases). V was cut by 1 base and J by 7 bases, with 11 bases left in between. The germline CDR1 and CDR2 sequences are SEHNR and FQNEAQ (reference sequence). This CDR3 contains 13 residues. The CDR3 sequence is CASSLGGFGEQYF. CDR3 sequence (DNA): TGTGCCAGCAGCTTAGGAGGGTTCGGGGAGCAGTACTTC.